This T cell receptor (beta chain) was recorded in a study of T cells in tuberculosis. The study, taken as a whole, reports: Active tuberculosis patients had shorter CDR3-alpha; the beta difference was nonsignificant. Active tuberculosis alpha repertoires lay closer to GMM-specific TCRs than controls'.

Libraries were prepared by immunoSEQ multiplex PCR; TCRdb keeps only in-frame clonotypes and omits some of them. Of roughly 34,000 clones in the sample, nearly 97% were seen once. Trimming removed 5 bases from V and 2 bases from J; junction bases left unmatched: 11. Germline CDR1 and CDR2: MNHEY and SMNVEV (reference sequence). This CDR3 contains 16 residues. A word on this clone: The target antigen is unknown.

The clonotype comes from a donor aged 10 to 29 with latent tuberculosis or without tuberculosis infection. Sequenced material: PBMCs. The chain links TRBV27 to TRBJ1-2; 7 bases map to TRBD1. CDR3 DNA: TGTGCCAGCAGTGTATTAGGACAGGAAGGGAACTATGGCTACACCTTC. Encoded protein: CASSVLGQEGNYGYTF.